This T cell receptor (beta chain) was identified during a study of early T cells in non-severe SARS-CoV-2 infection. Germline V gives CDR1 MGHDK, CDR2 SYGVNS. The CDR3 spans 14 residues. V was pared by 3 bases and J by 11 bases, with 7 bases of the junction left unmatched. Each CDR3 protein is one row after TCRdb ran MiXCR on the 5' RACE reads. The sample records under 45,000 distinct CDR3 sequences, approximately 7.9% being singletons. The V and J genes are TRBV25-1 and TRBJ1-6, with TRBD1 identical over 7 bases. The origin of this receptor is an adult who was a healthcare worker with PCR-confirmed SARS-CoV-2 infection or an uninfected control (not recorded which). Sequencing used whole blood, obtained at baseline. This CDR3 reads CASSEFRQGTPLHF. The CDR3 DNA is TGTGCCAGCAGTGAGTTCAGACAGGGAACACCCCTCCACTTT.